Sequencing of this T cell receptor beta chain was carried out in a study of blood T cells in healthy people across ages. Note on this clonotype: What it recognizes is unknown.

Study outcomes and limitations: Diversity was higher, and naive CD4+ cells more numerous, in long-lived donors than in aged donors. Getting older went along with TCR beta diversity per million T cells dropping roughly linearly. Diversity estimates drawn from one million T cells were deemed underestimates.

CDR3 size: 15 residues. Per the germline V gene, CDR1 is SNHLY and CDR2 is FYNNEI. Total RNA was extracted at no less than 5.5 micrograms per sample. PCR was performed a second time for about 7 to 11 cycles using a sample-barcoded 5' primer and a J-beta primer mix. TCRdb reprocessed the 5' RACE reads via MiXCR and lists one record per CDR3 protein. The data contain around 700,000 distinct CDR3 sequences, around 25% of them singletons. The sample was also linked to a second study, of T cells of mothers and their children.

The sample taken for sequencing was blood. This receptor was taken from a boy aged 10-17 years in good health. This chain connects TRBV2 to TRBJ2-5; 11 nucleotides line up with TRBD2. The end of the DNA fits TRBJ2-1 better, so the J call may be wrong. The CDR3 sequence: CASSLLAGESDEQFF. CDR3 bases: TGTGCCAGCAGCCTACTAGCGGGAGAATCCGATGAGCAGTTCTTC.